The rows below give T cell receptor beta chains drawn from one sample of a study of shared clonotypes between healthy human individuals. The table came from immunoSEQ multiplex PCR; TCRdb's copy has only in-frame clones and leaves some out. The sample has more than 2 million clones; about 95% are singletons. The source material was naive CD4+ T cells sorted from blood. The source is a man aged 18 to 35 in good health. CDR3s include the opening cysteine and the closing phenylalanine or tryptophan. Fields, in order: V gene, D gene, J gene, CDR3 DNA, CDR3 protein. D genes are given only for firm matches.

v_call: TRBV5-6; d_call: -; j_call: TRBJ1-5; cdr3_nt: TGTGCCAGCAGCTTGCTCGGGGGTACTCAGCCCCAGCATTTT; cdr3_aa: CASSLLGGTQPQHF
v_call: TRBV11-3; d_call: TRBD2; j_call: TRBJ2-7; cdr3_nt: TGTGCCAGCAGCTCCCTCGCGGGAGCTGGGGCGGGCGAGCAGTACTTC; cdr3_aa: CASSSLAGAGAGEQYF
v_call: TRBV6-1; d_call: -; j_call: TRBJ2-3; cdr3_nt: TGTGCCAGCAGCCCCGGGACCAACACAGATACGCAGTATTTT; cdr3_aa: CASSPGTNTDTQYF
v_call: TRBV9; d_call: -; j_call: TRBJ1-3; cdr3_nt: TGTGCCAGCAGCGTAGCTGGAGGGAGAAACACCATATATTTT; cdr3_aa: CASSVAGGRNTIYF
v_call: TRBV29-1; d_call: -; j_call: TRBJ2-3; cdr3_nt: TGCAGCGTTGGTCCGATCACAGATACGCAGTATTTT; cdr3_aa: CSVGPITDTQYF
v_call: TRBV15; d_call: -; j_call: TRBJ1-2; cdr3_nt: TGTGCCACCAGCAGACACCAGGAAAACTATGGCTACACCTTC; cdr3_aa: CATSRHQENYGYTF
v_call: TRBV15; d_call: TRBD2; j_call: TRBJ2-3; cdr3_nt: TGTGCCACCAGCGGCGGGGGGAGCGGCCGCACAGATACGCAGTATTTT; cdr3_aa: CATSGGGSGRTDTQYF
v_call: TRBV5-1; d_call: TRBD1; j_call: TRBJ1-2; cdr3_nt: TGCGCCAGCAGCTCGGAGGGACAGGGTCTAATTCGTTACACCTTC; cdr3_aa: CASSSEGQGLIRYTF
v_call: TRBV10-3; d_call: -; j_call: TRBJ1-2; cdr3_nt: TGTGCCATCAGTGAGTCAGCAGGCTATGGCTACACCTTC; cdr3_aa: CAISESAGYGYTF
v_call: TRBV10-3; d_call: TRBD2; j_call: TRBJ2-5; cdr3_nt: TGTGCCATCAGTGCCGGGCGGGAGGGCATAGAGACCCAGTACTTC; cdr3_aa: CAISAGREGIETQYF